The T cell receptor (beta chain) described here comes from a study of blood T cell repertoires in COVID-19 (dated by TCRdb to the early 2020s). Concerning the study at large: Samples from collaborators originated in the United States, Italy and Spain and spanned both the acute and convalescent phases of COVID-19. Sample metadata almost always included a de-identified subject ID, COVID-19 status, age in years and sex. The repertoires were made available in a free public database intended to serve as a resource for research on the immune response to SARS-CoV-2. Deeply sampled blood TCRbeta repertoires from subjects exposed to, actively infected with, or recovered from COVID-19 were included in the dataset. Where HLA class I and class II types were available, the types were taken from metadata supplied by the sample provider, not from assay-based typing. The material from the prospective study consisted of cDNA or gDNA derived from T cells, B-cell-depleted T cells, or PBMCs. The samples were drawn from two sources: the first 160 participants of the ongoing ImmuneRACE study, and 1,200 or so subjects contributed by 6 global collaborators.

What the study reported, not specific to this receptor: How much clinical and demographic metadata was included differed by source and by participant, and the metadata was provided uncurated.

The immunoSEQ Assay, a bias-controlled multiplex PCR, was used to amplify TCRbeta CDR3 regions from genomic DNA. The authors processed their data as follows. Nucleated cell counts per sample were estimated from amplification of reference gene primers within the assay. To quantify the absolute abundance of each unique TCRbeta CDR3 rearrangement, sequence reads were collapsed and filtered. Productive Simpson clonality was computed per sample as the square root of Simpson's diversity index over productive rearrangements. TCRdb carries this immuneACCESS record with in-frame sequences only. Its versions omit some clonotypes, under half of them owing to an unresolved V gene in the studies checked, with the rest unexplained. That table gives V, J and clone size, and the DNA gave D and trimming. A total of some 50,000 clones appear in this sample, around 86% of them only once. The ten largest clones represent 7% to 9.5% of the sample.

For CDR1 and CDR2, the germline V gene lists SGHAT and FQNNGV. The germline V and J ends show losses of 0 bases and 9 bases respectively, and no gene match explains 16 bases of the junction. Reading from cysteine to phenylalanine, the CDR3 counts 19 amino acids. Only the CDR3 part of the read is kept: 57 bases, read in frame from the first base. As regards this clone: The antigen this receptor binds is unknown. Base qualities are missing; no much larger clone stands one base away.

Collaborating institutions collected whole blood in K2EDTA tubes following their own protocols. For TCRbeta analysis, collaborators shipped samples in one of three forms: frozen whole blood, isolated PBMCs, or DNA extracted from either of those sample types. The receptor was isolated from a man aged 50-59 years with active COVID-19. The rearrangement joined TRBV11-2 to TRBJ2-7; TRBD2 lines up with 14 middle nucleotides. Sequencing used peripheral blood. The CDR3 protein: CASSLDQAFGGLAGDWQYF. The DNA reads TGTGCCAGCAGCTTAGATCAAGCTTTCGGGGGACTAGCGGGAGACTGGCAGTACTTC.